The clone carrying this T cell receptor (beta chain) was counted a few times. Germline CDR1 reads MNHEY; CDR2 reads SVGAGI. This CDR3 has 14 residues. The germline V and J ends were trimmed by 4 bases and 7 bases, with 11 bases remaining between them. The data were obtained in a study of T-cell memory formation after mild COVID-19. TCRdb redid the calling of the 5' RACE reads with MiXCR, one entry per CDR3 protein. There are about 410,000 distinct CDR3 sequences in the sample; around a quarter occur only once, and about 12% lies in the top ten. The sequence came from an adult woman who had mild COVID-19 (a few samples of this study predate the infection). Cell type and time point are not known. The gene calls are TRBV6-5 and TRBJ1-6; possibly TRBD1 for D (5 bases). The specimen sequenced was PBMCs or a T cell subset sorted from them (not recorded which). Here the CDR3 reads CASSSGGNNSPLHF. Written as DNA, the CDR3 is TGTGCCAGCAGTTCGGGGGGGAACAATTCACCCCTCCACTTT.